Presented here are 19 T cell receptor beta chains from one specimen sequenced in a study of shared clonotypes between healthy human individuals. TCRdb's copy holds only in-frame clones and misses some; the assay was immunoSEQ multiplex PCR. The sample shows nearly 1,000,000 clones, approximately 80% of them seen only once. Sequencing used memory CD4+ T cells sorted from blood. Subset in this sample: CD45RA-negative fraction. The receptors come from a man between 18 and 29 years old in good health.

DNA for the CDR3: TGTGCCTGGAGTAAAGGGACAGGGGAGTACAAGCAGTACTTC. It specifies CAWSKGTGEYKQYF. The chain uses TRBV30 and TRBJ2-7; 10 nucleotides agree with TRBD1. The CDR3 extends over 14 amino acids. The junction had 9 bases not matched to a gene; V was cut back by 2 bases and J by 8 bases. The germline gives CDR1 GTSNPN, CDR2 SVGIG (reference sequence).

J is TRBJ1-1 and V is TRBV14; D uncertain. The V gene's germline CDR1 is SGHDN and CDR2 FVKESK. CDR3 size: 15 residues. V lost 1 base to trimming and J lost 2 bases, with 11 bases between them. In DNA, the CDR3 is TGTGCCAGCAGCCAAGGGGTCAAGAAAAACACTGAAGCTTTCTTT. This gives the protein CASSQGVKKNTEAFF.

The chain couples TRBV4-1 to TRBJ1-1; D not certain. CDR1 and CDR2 from the germline V gene are MGHRA and YSYEKL. The ends were cut back, 3 bases at V and 2 bases at J, with 22 bases in the middle. The CDR3 covers 18 residues. CDR3 nucleotide sequence: TGCGCCAGCAGCCAGGGGAGGGCAGTGGGTGTAGCTAACACTGAAGCTTTCTTT. Its translation: CASSQGRAVGVANTEAFF.

In regard to this clone: The sample has other DNA sequences that encode this CDR3 too. This chain joins TRBV7-8 and TRBJ1-2; 9 bases are shared with TRBD1. There are 15 residues in the CDR3. Germline V gene lookup returns CDR1 SGHVS and CDR2 FQNEAQ. J lost 4 bases, V lost 2 bases, and 5 bases had no gene match. CDR3 coding DNA: TGTGCCAGCAGCTTAAGGACAGGGGATCTCTATGGCTACACCTTC. It encodes CASSLRTGDLYGYTF.

This clone was counted many times. The chain has TRBV27 and TRBJ2-1, with D perhaps assigned TRBD1 or TRBD2 (5 bases each). The ends were cut back, 7 bases at V and 8 bases at J, with 21 bases in the middle. Germline V lookup: CDR1 MNHEY, CDR2 SMNVEV (reference sequence). This CDR3 has 15 residues. CDR3 in amino acids: CASKISGRGIYEQFF. DNA of the CDR3: TGTGCCAGCAAGATTTCGGGGCGCGGTATCTATGAGCAGTTCTTC.

V is TRBV5-1 and J is TRBJ1-6; TRBD1 aligns across 7 bases. Germline CDR1 and CDR2: SGHRS and YFSETQ. Unmatched junction bases numbered 6, after V lost 7 bases and J lost 5 bases. CDR3 length: 14 residues. Here the CDR3 DNA reads TGCGCCAGCGGAACCGGGACAGATAATTCACCCCTCCACTTT. Translating it yields CASGTGTDNSPLHF.

This clone was detected only once. The chain joins TRBV9 to TRBJ2-3; tentative D call: TRBD2 (5 bases). The V and J ends lost 3 bases and 6 bases respectively, with 17 bases between them. The length of the CDR3 is 15 residues. CDR1 SGDLS and CDR2 YYNGEE come from the germline V gene. The CDR3 sequence: CASSGAGSQWDTQYF. The CDR3 DNA sequence: TGTGCCAGCAGCGGGGCGGGCTCCCAGTGGGATACGCAGTATTTT.

The rearrangement links TRBV6-5 to TRBJ2-5; 11 bases are a match to TRBD2. This CDR3 is 13 amino acids long. Trimming took 6 bases from V and 5 from J; bases not matched to a gene: 2. Germline V gene sequence: CDR1 MNHEY, CDR2 SVGAGI. Here the CDR3 DNA reads TGTGCCAGCAGACGGACTAGCGGGGAGACCCAGTACTTC. This codes for CASRRTSGETQYF.

The DNA for the CDR3 is TGTGCCAGCGCCCTAACTAGCGGGGAAACTGGGGCCAACGTCCTGACTTTC. Its translation: CASALTSGETGANVLTF. This chain uses TRBV9 with TRBJ2-6; 10 bases line up with TRBD2. This CDR3 region has 17 residues. CDR1 is SGDLS, CDR2 YYNGEE, per germline. Unmatched junction bases numbered 9, after V lost 7 bases and J lost 2 bases.

V usage is TRBV28 and J usage is TRBJ2-7, with TRBD2 as a possible D gene (8 bases). Germline lookup yields CDR1 MDHEN and CDR2 SYDVKM. Trimming took off 6 bases at V and 6 bases at J, with 18 bases between the two ends. CDR3 length equals 14 residues. The CDR3 nucleotides read TGTGCCAGCAGCTCGCGGGGGGCAGGGGGCGAGCAGTACTTC. Translation gives CASSSRGAGGEQYF.

This clone has just a few counts. Other nucleotide sequences in the sample specify the same CDR3. The genes are TRBV7-9 and TRBJ1-5; the D is unclear. Trimming stripped 5 bases from V and 5 bases from J, with 7 bases between. Germline lookup yields CDR1 SEHNR and CDR2 FQNEAQ (reference sequence). The CDR3 loop spans 12 amino acids. The CDR3 DNA reads TGTGCCAGCAGCCGATCGGATCAGCCCCAGCATTTT. Encoded protein: CASSRSDQPQHF.

This clone was counted many times. This chain links TRBV6-6 with TRBJ1-2, with D tentatively TRBD1 (5 bases). Germline CDR1 and CDR2: MNHNY and SVGAGI (reference sequence). The CDR3 is made up of 13 amino acids. Trimming pared 4 bases from V and 7 bases from J, leaving 13 bases between. The CDR3 protein is CASSSGGDRGYTF. CDR3 coding DNA: TGTGCCAGCAGTTCCGGAGGGGATCGTGGCTACACCTTC.

This clone has just one count. This rearrangement joins TRBV10-3 to TRBJ1-6; 9 bases match TRBD1. The V and J ends lost 0 bases and 13 bases, in that order; junction bases with no gene match: 13. Germline V gives CDR1 ENHRY, CDR2 SYGVKD. This CDR3 has 17 amino acids. CDR3 in DNA: TGTGCCATCAGTGAGTCGAGACCGGGACAGGGATTCGCGCCCCTCCACTTT. Amino acids: CAISESRPGQGFAPLHF.

In this sample, this clone turned up a few times. Other DNA sequences in this sample translate to the same CDR3. The CDR3 is CASSGDRQETQYF. CDR3 sequence (DNA): TGTGCCAGCAGTGGGGACAGGCAAGAGACCCAGTACTTC. J is TRBJ2-5 and V is TRBV5-6, with 8 bases aligning to TRBD1. Germline trimming cut 5 bases from V and 2 bases from J; bases unmatched to any gene: 2. The germline V gene has CDR1 SGHDT and CDR2 YYEEEE. The CDR3 sequence is 13 residues long.

This chain connects TRBV19 to TRBJ1-4; D call uncertain. The CDR3 has 14 residues. V was cut by 6 bases and J by 8 bases, with 16 bases left in between. Germline V gene lookup returns CDR1 LNHDA and CDR2 SQIVND (reference sequence). CDR3 nucleotide sequence: TGTGCCAGTAGCAATCGAGCCCTGGGGGAAAAACTGTTTTTT. Its protein is CASSNRALGEKLFF.

DNA for the CDR3: TGTGCCAGCAGTCCTCCGGGACAGGGGTTAAACATTCAGTACTTC. It is translated as CASSPPGQGLNIQYF. The rearrangement links TRBV11-2 to TRBJ2-4; 10 bases map to TRBD1. The CDR3 totals 15 residues. Germline assignment: CDR1 SGHAT and CDR2 FQNNGV. After removal of 6 bases from V and 6 bases from J, the junction contained 8 bases not matched to a gene.

This rearrangement joins TRBV30 to TRBJ2-5, with D perhaps assigned TRBD1 or TRBD2 (6 bases each). V lost 0 bases, J lost 9 bases, and 14 bases lay in between. Germline CDR1 and CDR2: GTSNPN and SVGIG (reference sequence). This CDR3 has 13 amino acids. CDR3: CAWSVLPGEAQYF. The CDR3 region has the DNA TGTGCCTGGAGTGTTTTGCCAGGGGAGGCCCAGTACTTC.

The chain carries TRBV7-9 and TRBJ2-3; D unresolved. V lost 7 bases and J 4 bases, leaving 12 bases between the germline ends. The CDR3 contains 13 residues. The V gene's germline CDR1 is SEHNR and CDR2 FQNEAQ (reference sequence). As DNA, the CDR3 is TGTGCCAGCACCCCCGGGTCCGCAGATACGCAGTATTTT. As protein: CASTPGSADTQYF.

This chain joins TRBV6-1 and TRBJ2-2; D possibly corresponds to TRBD1 (5 bases). Germline CDR1 is MNHNS and CDR2 is SASEGT. Trimming took off 0 bases at V and 6 bases at J, with 17 bases between the two ends. This CDR3 contains 17 residues. The CDR3 DNA is TGTGCCAGCAGTGAAGCAGGGGCAGGGCCCCGCGCCGGGGAGCTGTTTTTT. The encoded protein is CASSEAGAGPRAGELFF.